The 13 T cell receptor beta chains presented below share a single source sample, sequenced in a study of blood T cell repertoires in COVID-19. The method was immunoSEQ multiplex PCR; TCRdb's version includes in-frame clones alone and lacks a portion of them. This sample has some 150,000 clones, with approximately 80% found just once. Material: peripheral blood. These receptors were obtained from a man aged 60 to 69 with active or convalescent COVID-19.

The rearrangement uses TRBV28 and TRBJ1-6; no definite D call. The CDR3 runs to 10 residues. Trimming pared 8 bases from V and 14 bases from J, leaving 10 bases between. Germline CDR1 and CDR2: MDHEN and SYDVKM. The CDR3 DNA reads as TGTGCCAGCCAACGGGAAGCCCTCCACTTT. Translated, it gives CASQREALHF.

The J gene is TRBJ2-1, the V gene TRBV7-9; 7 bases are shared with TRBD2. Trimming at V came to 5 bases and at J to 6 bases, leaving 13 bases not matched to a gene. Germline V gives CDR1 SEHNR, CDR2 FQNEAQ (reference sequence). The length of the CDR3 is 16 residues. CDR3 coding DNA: TGTGCCAGCAGCCCTATTACCATCCGGGGGGTCAATGAGCAGTTCTTC. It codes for CASSPITIRGVNEQFF.

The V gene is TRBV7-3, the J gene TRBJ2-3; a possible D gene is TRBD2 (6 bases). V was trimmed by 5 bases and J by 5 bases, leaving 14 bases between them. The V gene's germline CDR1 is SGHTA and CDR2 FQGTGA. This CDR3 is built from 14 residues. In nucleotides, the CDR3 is TGTGCCAGCAGCCCCACACAGGAGGGAGATACGCAGTATTTT. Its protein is CASSPTQEGDTQYF. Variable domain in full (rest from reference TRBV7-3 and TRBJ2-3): GAGVSQTPSNKVTEKGKYVELRCDPISGHTALYWYRQSLGQGPEFLIYFQGTGAADDSGLPNDRFFAVRPEGSVSTLKIQRTERGDSAVYLCASSPTQEGDTQYFGPGTRLTVL.

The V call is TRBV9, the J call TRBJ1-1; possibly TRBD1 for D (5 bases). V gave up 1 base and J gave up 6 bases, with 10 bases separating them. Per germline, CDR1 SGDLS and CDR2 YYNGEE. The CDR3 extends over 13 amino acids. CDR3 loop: CASSVTPGAEAFF. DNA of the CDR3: TGTGCCAGCAGCGTAACGCCGGGGGCTGAAGCTTTCTTT. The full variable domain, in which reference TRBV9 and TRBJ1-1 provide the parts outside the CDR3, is DSGVTQTPKHLITATGQRVTLRCSPRSGDLSVYWYQQSLDQGLQFLIQYYNGEERAKGNILERFSAQQFPDLHSELNLSSLELGDSALYFCASSVTPGAEAFFGQGTRLTVV.

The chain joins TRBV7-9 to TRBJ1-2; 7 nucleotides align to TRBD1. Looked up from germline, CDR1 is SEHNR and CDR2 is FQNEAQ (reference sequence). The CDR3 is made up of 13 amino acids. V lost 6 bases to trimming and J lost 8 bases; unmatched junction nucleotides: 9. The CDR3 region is CASRGGGAYGYTF. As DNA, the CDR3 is TGTGCCAGCAGAGGAGGGGGCGCGTACGGCTACACCTTC. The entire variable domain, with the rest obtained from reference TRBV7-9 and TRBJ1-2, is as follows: DTGVSQNPRHKITKRGQNVTFRCDPISEHNRLYWYRQTLGQGPEFLTYFQNEAQLEKSRLLSDRFSAERPKGSFSTLEIQRTEQGDSAMYLCASRGGGAYGYTFGSGTRLTVV.

Here the CDR3 reads CASSVANEKLFF. The CDR3 DNA reads as TGTGCCAGCAGTGTAGCTAATGAAAAACTGTTTTTT. V usage is TRBV3-1 (or the pseudogene TRBV3-2) and J usage is TRBJ1-4; D not resolved. CDR3 length: 12 amino acids. The V gene lost 6 bases and the J gene lost 3 bases, with 5 bases spanning the gap. The germline gives CDR1 LGHDT, CDR2 YNNKEL (reference sequence).

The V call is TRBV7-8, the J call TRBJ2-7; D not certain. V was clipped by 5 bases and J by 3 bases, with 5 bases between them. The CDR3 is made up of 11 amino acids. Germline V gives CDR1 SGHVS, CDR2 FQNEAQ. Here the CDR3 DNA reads TGTGCCAGCAGCGTTAACTACGAGCAGTACTTC. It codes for CASSVNYEQYF. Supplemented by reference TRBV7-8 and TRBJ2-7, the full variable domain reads GAGVSQSPRYKVAKRGQDVALRCDPISGHVSLFWYQQALGQGPEFLTYFQNEAQLDKSGLPSDRFFAERPEGSVSTLKIQRTQQEDSAVYLCASSVNYEQYFGPGTRLTVT.

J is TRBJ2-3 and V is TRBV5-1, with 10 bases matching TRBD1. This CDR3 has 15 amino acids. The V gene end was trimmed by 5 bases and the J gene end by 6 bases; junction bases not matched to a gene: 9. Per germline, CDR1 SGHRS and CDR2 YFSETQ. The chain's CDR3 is CASRPGTGDVDTQYF. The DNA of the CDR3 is TGCGCCAGCAGGCCCGGGACAGGGGATGTGGATACGCAGTATTTT.

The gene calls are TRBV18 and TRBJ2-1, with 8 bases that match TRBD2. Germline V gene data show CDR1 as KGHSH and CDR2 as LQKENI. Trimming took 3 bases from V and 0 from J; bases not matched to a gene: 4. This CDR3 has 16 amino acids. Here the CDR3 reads CASSPSRGGSYNEQFF. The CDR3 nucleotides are TGTGCCAGCTCACCCTCCCGGGGGGGCTCCTACAATGAGCAGTTCTTC.

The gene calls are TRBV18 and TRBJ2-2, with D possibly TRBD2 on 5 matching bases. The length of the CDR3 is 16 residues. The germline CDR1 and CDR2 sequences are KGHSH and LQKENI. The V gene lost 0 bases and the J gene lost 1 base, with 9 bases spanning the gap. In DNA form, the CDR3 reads TGTGCCAGCTCACCACCGGGCGGGTTGAACACCGGGGAGCTGTTTTTT. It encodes CASSPPGGLNTGELFF.

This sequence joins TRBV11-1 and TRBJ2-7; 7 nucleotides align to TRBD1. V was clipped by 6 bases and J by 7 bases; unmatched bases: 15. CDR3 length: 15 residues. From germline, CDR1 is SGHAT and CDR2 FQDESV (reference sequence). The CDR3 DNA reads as TGTGCCAGCAGAGGTGGGACAGCCGGAAAGGGAGAGCAGTACTTC. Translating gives CASRGGTAGKGEQYF.

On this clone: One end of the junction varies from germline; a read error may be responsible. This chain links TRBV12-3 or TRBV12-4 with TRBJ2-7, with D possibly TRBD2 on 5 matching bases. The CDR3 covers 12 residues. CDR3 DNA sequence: TGTGTCAGCCAACGGGGCTCCTACGAGCAGTACTTC. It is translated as CVSQRGSYEQYF.

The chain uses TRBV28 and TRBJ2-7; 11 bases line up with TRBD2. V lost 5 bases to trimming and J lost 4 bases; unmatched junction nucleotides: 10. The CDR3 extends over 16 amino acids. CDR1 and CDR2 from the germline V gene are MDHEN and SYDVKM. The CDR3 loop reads CASSPPGTSGLYEQYF. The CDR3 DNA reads TGTGCCAGCAGTCCTCCCGGGACTAGCGGTTTGTACGAGCAGTACTTC.